The subject of this entry is one TCR beta chain. This entry comes from a study of blood T cell repertoires in COVID-19. Profiling relied on immunoSEQ multiplex PCR, and the TCRdb table lists in-frame clones only, not all of them. The sample lists 64,000 or so clones; approximately 90% were seen once. Germline values: CDR1 SGHVS, CDR2 FNYEAQ. The V and J ends lost 0 bases and 5 bases, in that order; junction bases with no gene match: 10. The CDR3 has 16 amino acids. The receptor was isolated from a human donor in a cohort sampled during active COVID-19. The V and J genes are TRBV7-6 and TRBJ2-7, with 7 bases lining up with TRBD1. The sample was peripheral blood. CDR3 sequence reads: CASSLAARQGVDEQYF. The CDR3, as DNA: TGTGCCAGCAGCTTAGCGGCCCGACAGGGAGTGGACGAGCAGTACTTC.